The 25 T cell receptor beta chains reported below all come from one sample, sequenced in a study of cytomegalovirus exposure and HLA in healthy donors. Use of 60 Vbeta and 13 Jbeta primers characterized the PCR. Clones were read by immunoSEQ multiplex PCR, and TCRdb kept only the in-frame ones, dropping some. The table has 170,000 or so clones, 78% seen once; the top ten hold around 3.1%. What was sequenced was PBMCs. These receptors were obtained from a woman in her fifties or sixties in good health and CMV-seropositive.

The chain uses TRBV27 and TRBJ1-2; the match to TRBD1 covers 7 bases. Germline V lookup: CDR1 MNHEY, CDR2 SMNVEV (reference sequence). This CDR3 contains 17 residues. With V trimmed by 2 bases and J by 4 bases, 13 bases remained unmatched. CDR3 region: CASSLGGGAYKFYGYTF. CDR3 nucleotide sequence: TGTGCCAGCAGTTTAGGAGGGGGCGCGTATAAGTTCTATGGCTACACCTTC.

DNA of the CDR3: TGTGCCAGCAGTTCCCGAGGGGGAACTAATGAAAAACTGTTTTTT. This translates into CASSSRGGTNEKLFF. This chain connects TRBV6-6 to TRBJ1-4, with D possibly matching TRBD1 (6 bases). The CDR3 length is 15 residues. V lost 4 bases to trimming and J lost 1 base, with 10 bases between them. Germline V lookup: CDR1 MNHNY, CDR2 SVGAGI (reference sequence).

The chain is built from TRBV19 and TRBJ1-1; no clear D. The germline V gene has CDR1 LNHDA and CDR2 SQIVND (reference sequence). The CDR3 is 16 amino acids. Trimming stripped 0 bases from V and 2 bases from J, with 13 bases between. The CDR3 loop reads CASSIDLEERNTEAFF. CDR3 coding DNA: TGTGCCAGTAGTATAGATCTCGAAGAGAGAAACACTGAAGCTTTCTTT.

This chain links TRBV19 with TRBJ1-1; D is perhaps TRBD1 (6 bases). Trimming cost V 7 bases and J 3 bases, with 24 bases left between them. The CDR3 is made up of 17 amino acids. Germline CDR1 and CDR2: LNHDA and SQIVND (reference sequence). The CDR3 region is CASIDGGLNGGYTEAFF. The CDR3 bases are TGTGCCAGTATCGACGGGGGGCTCAATGGCGGCTACACTGAAGCTTTCTTT.

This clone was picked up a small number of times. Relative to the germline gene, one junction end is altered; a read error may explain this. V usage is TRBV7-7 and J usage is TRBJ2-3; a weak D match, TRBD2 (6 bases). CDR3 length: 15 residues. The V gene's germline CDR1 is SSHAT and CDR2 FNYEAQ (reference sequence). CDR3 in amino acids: CASSFGLGGADTQYF. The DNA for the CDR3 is TGTGCTAGCAGCTTTGGACTCGGGGGTGCAGATACGCAGTATTTT.

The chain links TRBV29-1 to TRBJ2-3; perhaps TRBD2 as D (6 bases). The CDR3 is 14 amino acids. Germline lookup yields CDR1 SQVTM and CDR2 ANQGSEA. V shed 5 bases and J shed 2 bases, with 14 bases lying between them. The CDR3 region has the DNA TGCAGCGTTCTGGGACTGGAATACACAGATACGCAGTATTTT. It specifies CSVLGLEYTDTQYF.

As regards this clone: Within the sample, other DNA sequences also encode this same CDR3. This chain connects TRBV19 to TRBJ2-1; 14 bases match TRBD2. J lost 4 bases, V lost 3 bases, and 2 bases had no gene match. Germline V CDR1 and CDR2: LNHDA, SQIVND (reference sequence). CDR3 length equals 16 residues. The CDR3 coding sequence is TGTGCCAGTAGTATCGGACTAGCGGGAGGTTACAATGAGCAGTTCTTC. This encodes CASSIGLAGGYNEQFF.

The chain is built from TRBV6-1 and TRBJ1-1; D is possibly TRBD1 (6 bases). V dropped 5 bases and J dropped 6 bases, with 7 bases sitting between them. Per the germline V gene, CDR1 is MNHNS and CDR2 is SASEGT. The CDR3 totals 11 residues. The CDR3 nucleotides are TGTGCCAGCAGTACAGGGTCTGAAGCTTTCTTT. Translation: CASSTGSEAFF.

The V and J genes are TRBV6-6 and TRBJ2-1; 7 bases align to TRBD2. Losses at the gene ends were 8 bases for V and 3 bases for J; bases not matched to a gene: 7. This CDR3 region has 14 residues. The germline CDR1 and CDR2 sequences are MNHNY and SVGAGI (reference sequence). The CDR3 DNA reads TGTGCCAGCCTCCGGGACTACCTCTACAATGAGCAGTTCTTC. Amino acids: CASLRDYLYNEQFF.

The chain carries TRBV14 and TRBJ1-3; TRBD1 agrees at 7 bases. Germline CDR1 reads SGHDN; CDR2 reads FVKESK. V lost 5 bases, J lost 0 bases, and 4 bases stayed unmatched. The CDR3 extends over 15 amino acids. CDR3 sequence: CASSYRGGSGNTIYF. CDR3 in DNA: TGTGCCAGCAGCTACAGGGGCGGCTCTGGAAACACCATATATTTT.

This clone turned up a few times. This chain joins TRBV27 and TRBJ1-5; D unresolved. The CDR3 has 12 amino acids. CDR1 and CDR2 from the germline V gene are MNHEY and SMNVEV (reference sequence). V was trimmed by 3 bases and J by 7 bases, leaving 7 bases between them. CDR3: CASSFRGQPQHF. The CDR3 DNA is TGTGCCAGCAGTTTTCGAGGGCAGCCCCAGCATTTT.

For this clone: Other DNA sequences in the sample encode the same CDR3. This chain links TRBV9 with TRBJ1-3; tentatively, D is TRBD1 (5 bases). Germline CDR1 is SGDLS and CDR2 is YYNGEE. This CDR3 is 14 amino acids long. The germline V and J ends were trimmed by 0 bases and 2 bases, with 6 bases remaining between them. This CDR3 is CASSVEGAGNTIYF. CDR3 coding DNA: TGTGCCAGCAGCGTAGAAGGGGCTGGAAACACCATATATTTT.

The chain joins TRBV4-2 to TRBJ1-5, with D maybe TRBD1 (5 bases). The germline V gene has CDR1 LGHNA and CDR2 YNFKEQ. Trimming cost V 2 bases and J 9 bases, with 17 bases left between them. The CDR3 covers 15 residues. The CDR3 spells CASSQLGGAGRPQHF. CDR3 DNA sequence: TGTGCCAGCAGCCAACTCGGCGGGGCAGGGAGGCCCCAGCATTTT.

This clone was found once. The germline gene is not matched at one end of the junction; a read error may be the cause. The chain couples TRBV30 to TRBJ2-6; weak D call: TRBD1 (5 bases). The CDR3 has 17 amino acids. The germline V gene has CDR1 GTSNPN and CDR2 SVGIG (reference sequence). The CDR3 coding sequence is TGTGCCTGGACACCCCCGTGGTGGGCCTCTGGGGCCAACGGCCTGACTTTC. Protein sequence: CAWTPPWWASGANGLTF.

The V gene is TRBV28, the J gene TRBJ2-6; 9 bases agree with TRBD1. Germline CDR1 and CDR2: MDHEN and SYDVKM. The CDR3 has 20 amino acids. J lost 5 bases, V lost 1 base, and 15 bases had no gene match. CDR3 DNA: TGTGCCAGCAGTTTATCCCTCCGGTCGGACAGGGGAGATCGGGCCAACGTCCTGACTTTC. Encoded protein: CASSLSLRSDRGDRANVLTF.

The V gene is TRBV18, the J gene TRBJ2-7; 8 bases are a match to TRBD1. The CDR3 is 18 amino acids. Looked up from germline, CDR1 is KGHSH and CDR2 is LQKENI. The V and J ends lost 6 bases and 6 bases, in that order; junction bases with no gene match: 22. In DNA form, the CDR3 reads TGTGCCAGCTCCCCGACCTCCCTTTTGACAGGGGACGTTCGCGAGCAGTACTTC. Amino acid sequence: CASSPTSLLTGDVREQYF.

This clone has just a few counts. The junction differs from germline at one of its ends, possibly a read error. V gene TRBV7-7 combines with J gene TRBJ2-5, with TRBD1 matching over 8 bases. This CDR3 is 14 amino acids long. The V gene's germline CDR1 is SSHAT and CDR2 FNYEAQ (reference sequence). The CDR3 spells CASSFGRGHETQYF. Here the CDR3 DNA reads TGTGCTAGCAGCTTTGGCAGGGGGCACGAGACCCAGTACTTC.

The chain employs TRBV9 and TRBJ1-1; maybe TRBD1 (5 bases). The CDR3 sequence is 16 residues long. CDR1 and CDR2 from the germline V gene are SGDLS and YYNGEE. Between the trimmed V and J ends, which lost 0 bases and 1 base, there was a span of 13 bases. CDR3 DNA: TGTGCCAGCAGCGTAGAGGGCGGGAGGGGGAACACTGAAGCTTTCTTT. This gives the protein CASSVEGGRGNTEAFF.

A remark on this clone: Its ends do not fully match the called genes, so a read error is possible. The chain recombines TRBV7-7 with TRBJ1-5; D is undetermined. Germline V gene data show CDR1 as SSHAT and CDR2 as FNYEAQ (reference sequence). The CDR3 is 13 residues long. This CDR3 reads CASSLGPGQPQHF. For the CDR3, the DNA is TGTGCTAGCAGCTTAGGTCCGGGTCAGCCCCAGCATTTT.

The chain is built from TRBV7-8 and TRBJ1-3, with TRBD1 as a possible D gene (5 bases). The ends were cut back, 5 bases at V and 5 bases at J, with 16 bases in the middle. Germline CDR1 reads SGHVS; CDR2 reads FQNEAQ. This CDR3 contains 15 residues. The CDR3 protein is CASSPMWGVRNTIYF. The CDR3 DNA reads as TGTGCCAGCAGCCCGATGTGGGGGGTTAGAAACACCATATATTTT.

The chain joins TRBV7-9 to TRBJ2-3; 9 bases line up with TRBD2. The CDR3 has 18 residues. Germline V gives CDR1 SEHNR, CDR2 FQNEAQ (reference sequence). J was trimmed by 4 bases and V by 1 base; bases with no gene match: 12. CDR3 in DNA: TGTGCCAGCAGCTTAGATTTTTTGCGGGAGGGCCTGGCAGATACGCAGTATTTT. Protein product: CASSLDFLREGLADTQYF.

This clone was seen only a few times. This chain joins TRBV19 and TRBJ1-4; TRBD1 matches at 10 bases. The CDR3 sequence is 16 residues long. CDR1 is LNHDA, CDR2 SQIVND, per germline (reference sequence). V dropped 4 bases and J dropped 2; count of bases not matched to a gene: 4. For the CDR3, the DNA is TGTGCCAGTAGTAATAGACAGGGGGCGACTAATGAAAAACTGTTTTTT. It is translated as CASSNRQGATNEKLFF. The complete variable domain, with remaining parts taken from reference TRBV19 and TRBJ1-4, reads DGGITQSPKYLFRKEGQNVTLSCEQNLNHDAMYWYRQDPGQGLRLIYYSQIVNDFQKGDIAEGYSVSREKKESFPLTVTSAQKNPTAFYLCASSNRQGATNEKLFFGSGTQLSVL.

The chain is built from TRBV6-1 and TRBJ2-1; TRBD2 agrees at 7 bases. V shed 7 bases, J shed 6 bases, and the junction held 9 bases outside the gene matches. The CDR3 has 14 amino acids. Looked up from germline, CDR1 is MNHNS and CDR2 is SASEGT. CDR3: CASMGRAILNEQFF. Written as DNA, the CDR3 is TGTGCCAGCATGGGGAGGGCCATCCTCAATGAGCAGTTCTTC.

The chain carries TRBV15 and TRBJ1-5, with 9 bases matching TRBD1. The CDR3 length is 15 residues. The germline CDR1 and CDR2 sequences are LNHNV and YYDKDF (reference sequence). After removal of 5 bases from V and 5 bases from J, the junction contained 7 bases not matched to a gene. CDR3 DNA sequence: TGTGCCACCAGCCTCCTCCGGACAGGGGATCAGCCCCAGCATTTT. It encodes CATSLLRTGDQPQHF. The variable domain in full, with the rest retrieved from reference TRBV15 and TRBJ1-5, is DAMVIQNPRYQVTQFGKPVTLSCSQTLNHNVMYWYQQKSSQAPKLLFHYYDKDFNNEADTPDNFQSRRPNTSFCFLDIRSPGLGDTAMYLCATSLLRTGDQPQHFGDGTRLSIL.

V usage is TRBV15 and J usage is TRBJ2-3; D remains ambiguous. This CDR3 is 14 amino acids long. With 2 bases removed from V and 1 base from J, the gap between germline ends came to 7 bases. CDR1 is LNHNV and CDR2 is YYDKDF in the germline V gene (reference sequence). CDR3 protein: CATSRIRGTDTQYF. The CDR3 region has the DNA TGTGCCACCAGCAGAATCCGGGGCACAGATACGCAGTATTTT.